Below, 5 T cell receptor beta chains from the same sample are listed, as sequenced in a study of Graves' ophthalmopathy and Graves' hyperthyroidism. RNA transcripts were the template, and TCR beta CDR3 regions were amplified from them. First-round RT-PCR used HTBI primers; second-round multiplex PCR followed. TCRdb re-derived calls from the multiplex PCR reads in MiXCR, one entry per CDR3 protein. The repertoire holds about 370,000 distinct CDR3 sequences, with roughly 15% as singletons. Specimen: peripheral blood. Every receptor here comes from an adult woman with stable Graves' hyperthyroidism.

This clonotype has at least ten counts. The chain joins TRBV11-2 to TRBJ2-2; D gene unclear. Between the trimmed V and J ends, which lost 5 bases and 6 bases, there was a span of 13 bases. The CDR3 runs to 14 residues. From germline, CDR1 is SGHAT and CDR2 FQNNGV. CDR3 coding DNA: TGTGCCAGCAGCCCACCCCTAGGACCCGGGGAGCTGTTTTTT. Amino acids: CASSPPLGPGELFF. Based on the CDR3 plus reference TRBV11-2 and TRBJ2-2, the full variable domain is EAGVAQSPRYKIIEKRQSVAFWCNPISGHATLYWYQQILGQGPKLLIQFQNNGVVDDSQLPKDRFSAERLKGVDSTLKIQPAKLEDSAVYLCASSPPLGPGELFFGEGSRLTVL.

There are a few counts of this clonotype. V gene TRBV28 combines with J gene TRBJ2-2; the match to TRBD2 covers 8 bases. J was trimmed by 5 bases and V by 4 bases; bases with no gene match: 6. CDR1 MDHEN and CDR2 SYDVKM come from the germline V gene. The CDR3 length is 15 residues. CDR3: CASSSSGGLTGELFF. DNA for the CDR3: TGTGCCAGCAGTTCCTCGGGGGGGTTAACCGGGGAGCTGTTTTTT.

This clonotype appeared many times. This chain links TRBV5-1 with TRBJ1-2, with a weak D call TRBD1 (5 bases). Germline-derived CDR1 and CDR2 are SGHRS and YFSETQ. The V end was cut by 0 bases, the J end by 3 bases, with 6 bases between. This CDR3 is built from 13 residues. For the CDR3, the DNA is TGCGCCAGCAGCTTGGCAGGGCACTATGGCTACACCTTC. Its protein is CASSLAGHYGYTF.

CDR3 nucleotide sequence: TGTGCCAGCAGCTTCCTGACAGGGGGCGCGAAGACCCAGTACTTC. Its translation is CASSFLTGGAKTQYF. This sequence joins TRBV7-3 and TRBJ2-5, with 10 bases identical to TRBD1. The CDR3 totals 15 residues. Germline trimming cut 3 bases from V and 6 bases from J; bases unmatched to any gene: 7. From germline, CDR1 is SGHTA and CDR2 FQGTGA.

In its sample, this clonotype was seen a few times. This sequence joins TRBV9 and TRBJ2-2, with D unresolved. Germline V lookup: CDR1 SGDLS, CDR2 YYNGEE. The V and J ends lost 4 bases and 8 bases respectively, with 12 bases between them. The CDR3 is made up of 13 amino acids. The DNA of the CDR3 is TGTGCCAGCAGCATCCTGCCTGGTGGGGAGCTGTTTTTT. Translated, it gives CASSILPGGELFF.